This entry features one T cell receptor (beta chain) sequence. What it binds is not known. Method: immunoSEQ multiplex PCR; TCRdb's copy keeps in-frame clones and lacks some. The table records about 350,000 clones, around 83% of them present only once. Germline trimming cut 2 bases from V and 4 bases from J; bases unmatched to any gene: 6. The CDR3 contains 17 residues. Germline V CDR1 and CDR2: MNHEY, SMNVEV (reference sequence). The data belong to a study of Ad26.COV2.S vaccination and SARS-CoV-2 variants. The treatment here: some 19 received Ad26.COV2.S at low or high dose, single or two shots; roughly five received placebo; per-sample allocation not given. Following the first vaccine or placebo injection, samples were taken on day 63. General study points: The TCR breadth and depth analyses may have understated or missed part of the total T cell responses.

This chain joins TRBV27 and TRBJ2-3; 13 bases match TRBD2. The sequencing here drew on peripheral blood, taken in a trial of Ad26.COV2.S vaccine versus placebo. The source of this sequence is a person aged 18-65 years who received the Ad26.COV2.S COVID-19 vaccine or a placebo. CDR3 sequence (DNA): TGTGCCAGCAGTTTAAGACTAGCGGGAGGCCCCGCAGATACGCAGTATTTT. Protein: CASSLRLAGGPADTQYF.